What follows are 8 T cell receptor beta chains derived from one specimen sequenced in a study of PD-1 blockade in classical Hodgkin lymphoma. Clones were sequenced by immunoSEQ multiplex PCR, and TCRdb holds only the in-frame ones, with some missing. The sample records under 35,000 clones, 80% to 90% being singletons. Sample time point: newly diagnosed, previously untreated cHL patient sample. Purified CD4+ T cells were obtained from thawed PBMCs through magnetic negative selection. Sequencing was done on a sample of CD4+ T cells from blood. These TCRs come from a human donor with classical Hodgkin lymphoma.

The V and J genes are TRBV29-1 and TRBJ2-3; D gene uncertain. Germline CDR1 reads SQVTM; CDR2 reads ANQGSEA. This CDR3 is built from 11 residues. The V end was cut by 2 bases, the J end by 5 bases, with 5 bases between. CDR3 sequence (DNA): TGCAGCGTTGAAACGGGAGATACGCAGTATTTT. Translation: CSVETGDTQYF.

The chain employs TRBV19 and TRBJ2-2; TRBD1 is a possible D gene (7 bases). This CDR3 contains 17 residues. The ends were cut back, 7 bases at V and 6 bases at J, with 24 bases in the middle. Germline V gives CDR1 LNHDA, CDR2 SQIVND (reference sequence). DNA of the CDR3: TGTGCCAGTACGGGGGTCCACACAGGGGTGGTGTCCGGGGAGCTGTTTTTT. As protein: CASTGVHTGVVSGELFF.

The chain joins TRBV4-3 to TRBJ2-7; weak D call: TRBD2 (6 bases). Germline CDR1 LGHNA, CDR2 YSLEER. The CDR3 spans 14 residues. Trimming pared 4 bases from V and 2 bases from J, leaving 12 bases between. The CDR3 region is CASSRVAEPYEQYF. The CDR3 DNA reads as TGCGCCAGCAGCCGAGTAGCGGAGCCCTACGAGCAGTACTTC.

The chain uses TRBV19 and TRBJ2-6; D remains unclear. The CDR3 totals 15 residues. The V end lost 3 bases, the J end lost 0 bases, and 6 bases lay between the germline ends. Germline V gene lookup returns CDR1 LNHDA and CDR2 SQIVND (reference sequence). This CDR3 reads CASSIYSSGANVLTF. CDR3 nucleotides: TGTGCCAGTAGTATTTACTCCTCTGGGGCCAACGTCCTGACTTTC.

The CDR3 reads CASSLSPAGGNEQFF. CDR3 DNA: TGCGCCAGCAGCTTATCCCCTGCTGGGGGCAATGAGCAGTTCTTC. V usage is TRBV5-1 and J usage is TRBJ2-1; D assignment may be TRBD1 or TRBD2 (5 bases each). The V end was cut by 2 bases, the J end by 6 bases, with 15 bases between. The germline V gene has CDR1 SGHRS and CDR2 YFSETQ. CDR3 length equals 15 residues.

The chain has TRBV4-3 and TRBJ2-2, with D possibly TRBD1 on 5 matching bases. CDR1 and CDR2 from the germline V gene are LGHNA and YSLEER. The CDR3 consists of 17 residues. Trimming removed 0 bases from V and 0 bases from J, with 11 bases in between. Here the CDR3 reads CASSQDLAGPNTGELFF. The CDR3 region has the DNA TGCGCCAGCAGCCAAGATTTGGCAGGGCCGAACACCGGGGAGCTGTTTTTT.

The J gene is TRBJ2-7, the V gene TRBV4-3, with TRBD1 matching over 8 bases. The CDR3 spans 15 residues. Germline values: CDR1 LGHNA, CDR2 YSLEER. V lost 4 bases, J lost 5 bases, and 10 bases stayed unmatched. CDR3 nucleotide sequence: TGCGCCAGCAGCCTACGACAGGGGTCGGGCGACGAGCAGTACTTC. Translated: CASSLRQGSGDEQYF.

The CDR3 DNA follows: TGCGCCAGCAGTGGGTCAACGGGCCGGGCCTACGAGCAGTACTTC. Amino acids: CASSGSTGRAYEQYF. The chain couples TRBV10-1 to TRBJ2-7; D is uncertain. Trimming shortened V by 4 bases and J by 2 bases, and 15 bases separated the two germline ends. Per the germline V gene, CDR1 is WNHNN and CDR2 is SYGVQD (reference sequence). The CDR3 runs to 15 residues.